This TCR beta chain was sequenced during a study of neurological immune-mediated disorders. TCRdb re-derived calls from the 5' RACE reads in MiXCR, one entry per CDR3 protein. The sample gives about 59,000 distinct CDR3 sequences, 24% of which show up once; 4.6% is in the top ten. There are 13 residues in the CDR3. Trimming left V 4 bases short and J 0 bases short, with 8 bases between. CDR1 and CDR2 from the germline V gene are SGHKS and YYEKEE (reference sequence). Stated time point: technical triplicate 2. Preparation of the unsorted libraries drew on 2 million PBMCs stored at -80 C. Sequenced: PBMCs. The receptor was derived from a man between 60 and 75 years old with HTLV-1-associated myelopathy (HAM/TSP). The V call is TRBV5-5, the J call TRBJ2-7; no clear D. The CDR3 protein is CASSPASSYEQYF. The CDR3 nucleotides are TGTGCCAGCAGCCCCGCGAGCTCCTACGAGCAGTACTTC.